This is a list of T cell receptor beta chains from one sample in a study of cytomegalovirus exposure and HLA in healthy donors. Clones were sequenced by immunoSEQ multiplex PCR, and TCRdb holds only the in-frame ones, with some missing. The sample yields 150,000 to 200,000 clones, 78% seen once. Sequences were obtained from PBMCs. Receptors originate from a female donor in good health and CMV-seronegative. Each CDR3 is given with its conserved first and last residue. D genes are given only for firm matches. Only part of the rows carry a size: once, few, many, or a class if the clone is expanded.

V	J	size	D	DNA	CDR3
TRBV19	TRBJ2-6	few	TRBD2	TGTGCCAGTAGTCTGGGCGGGGGGGCCGCTGGGGCCAACGTCCTGACTTTC	CASSLGGGAAGANVLTF
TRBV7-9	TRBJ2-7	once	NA	TGTGCCAGCGTATCTATTCCGGGGTACGAGCAGTACTTC	CASVSIPGYEQYF
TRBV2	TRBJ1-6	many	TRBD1	TGTGCCAGCAGACTAAAACAGGGGGCCTATAATTCACCCCTCCACTTT	CASRLKQGAYNSPLHF
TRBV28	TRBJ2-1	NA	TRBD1	TGTGCCAGCAGTTACAGGGGCGCAACCCACAATGAGCAGTTCTTC	CASSYRGATHNEQFF
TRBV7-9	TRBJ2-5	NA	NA	TGTGCCAGCAGCTTCACCGCAGGAGAGACCCAGTACTTC	CASSFTAGETQYF
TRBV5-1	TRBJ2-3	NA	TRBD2	TGCGCCAGCAGCTCGGGGGAGGGGATGGAAGCAGATACGCAGTATTTT	CASSSGEGMEADTQYF
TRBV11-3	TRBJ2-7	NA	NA	TGTGCCAGCAGCTTAAGTACAGGGAACGAGCAGTACTTC	CASSLSTGNEQYF
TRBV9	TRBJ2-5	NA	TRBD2	TGTGCCAGCAGCGACCCCGGACTAGCGGGAGAAGAGACCCAGTACTTC	CASSDPGLAGEETQYF
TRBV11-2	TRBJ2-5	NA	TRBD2	TGTGCCAGCAGCCCACCCCTTGGGCTAGCGGACCAAGAGACCCAGTACTTC	CASSPPLGLADQETQYF
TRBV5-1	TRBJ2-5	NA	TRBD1	TGCGCCAGCAGCTTGGGACAGGGTAATGAAGAGACCCAGTACTTC	CASSLGQGNEETQYF
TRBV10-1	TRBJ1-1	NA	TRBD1	TGCGCCAGCCCTGAGAAAAAGGGGGCGAAGGACACTGAAGCTTTCTTT	CASPEKKGAKDTEAFF
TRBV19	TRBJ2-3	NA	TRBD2	TGTGCCAGTAGTATAAGGAGGGCTAGCGGGAGAGGAACAGATACGCAGTATTTT	CASSIRRASGRGTDTQYF
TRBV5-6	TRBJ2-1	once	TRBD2	TGTGCCAGCAGCCAAGTACTAGCGGGAGGGGTTGAGCAGTTCTTC	CASSQVLAGGVEQFF
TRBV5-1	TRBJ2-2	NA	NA	TGCGCCAGCACCCCGGGGGTGAACACCGGGGAGCTGTTTTTT	CASTPGVNTGELFF
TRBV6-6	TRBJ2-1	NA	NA	TGTGCCAGCAAGGGGGAGAGCTCCTACAATGAGCAGTTCTTC	CASKGESSYNEQFF
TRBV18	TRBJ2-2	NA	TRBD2	TGTGCCAGCTCGTCACTAGCGGGAGTCACGGACACCGGGGAGCTGTTTTTT	CASSSLAGVTDTGELFF
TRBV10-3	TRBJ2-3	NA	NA	TGTGCCATCGCGGACTCTTTTAGCACAGATACGCAGTATTTT	CAIADSFSTDTQYF
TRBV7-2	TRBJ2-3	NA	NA	TGTGCCAGCAGCTATCAGTTCACAGATACGCAGTATTTT	CASSYQFTDTQYF
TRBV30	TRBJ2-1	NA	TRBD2	TGTGCCTGGAGTGTACAAGCGGGGGGCTACAATGAGCAGTTCTTC	CAWSVQAGGYNEQFF
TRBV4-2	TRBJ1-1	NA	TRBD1	TGTGCCAGCAACCTCGACCCGGGACAGCCCGAGGCTTTCTTT	CASNLDPGQPEAFF
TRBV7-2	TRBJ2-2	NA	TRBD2	TGTGCTGGGGGGGGAGGGAACACCGGGGAGCTGTTTTTT	CAGGGGNTGELFF
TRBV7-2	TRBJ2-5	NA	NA	TGTGCCAGCAGCTTAGATGGGACACCACCGACCCAGTACTTC	CASSLDGTPPTQYF
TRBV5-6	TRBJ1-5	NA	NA	TGTGCCAGCAGCGTTAACAATCAGCCCCAGCATTTT	CASSVNNQPQHF
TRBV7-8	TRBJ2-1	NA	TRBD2	TGTGCCAGCAGCTCAAAAGCGGGAGGGGGGGGGAAGCAGTTCTTC	CASSSKAGGGGKQFF
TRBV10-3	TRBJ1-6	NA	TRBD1	TGTGCCATCAGGGATTCCGGGACAGGGTTTTCACCCCTCCACTTT	CAIRDSGTGFSPLHF
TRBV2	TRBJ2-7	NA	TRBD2	TGTGCCAGCAGTGAGGGACTAGCGGGTATCTACGAGCAGTACTTC	CASSEGLAGIYEQYF
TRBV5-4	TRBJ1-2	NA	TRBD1	TGTGCCAGCAGCGGGGAAGGGACAGGGCAGAATTATGGCTACACCTTC	CASSGEGTGQNYGYTF
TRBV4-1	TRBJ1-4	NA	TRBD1	TGCGCCAGCAGCCATCTTTCCCGACAGGGGGCTCCGGTTCGGGTTAATGAAAAACTGTTTTTT	CASSHLSRQGAPVRVNEKLFF
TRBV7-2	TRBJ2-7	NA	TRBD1	TGTGCCAGCAGCTTAACAGACAGGGCCACCTACGAGCAGTACTTC	CASSLTDRATYEQYF
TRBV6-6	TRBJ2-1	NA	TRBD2	TGTGCCAGCAGTGCAGCGGGGGCTGAGCAGTTCTTC	CASSAAGAEQFF
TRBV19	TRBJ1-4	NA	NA	TGTGCCAGTAGTACGACGGGACACGCAACTAATGAAAAACTGTTTTTT	CASSTTGHATNEKLFF
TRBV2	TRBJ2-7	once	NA	TGTGCCTCGGAGGTTTCCTACGAACAGTACTTC	CASEVSYEQYF
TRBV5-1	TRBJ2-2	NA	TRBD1	TGCGCCAGCAGCTCAAACCCGCAGGGGGCGCTCACCGGGGAGCTGTTTTTT	CASSSNPQGALTGELFF
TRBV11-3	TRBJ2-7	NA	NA	TGTGCCAGCAGCTTACCTTTAGGACGGGGAATCGAGCAGTACTTC	CASSLPLGRGIEQYF